Described below is a single TCR beta chain sequence and its context. Per the original data handling: Using reference gene primer amplification, nucleated cell counts were estimated. TCRdb's copy holds only in-frame clones and misses some; the assay was immunoSEQ multiplex PCR. Clone size and the V and J calls come from that table; the DNA yielded D and trimming. Altogether around 110,000 clones are present, roughly four fifths being singletons, with the ten largest covering roughly 4.3%. Looked up from germline, CDR1 is MNHEY and CDR2 is SMNVEV (reference sequence). The CDR3 is 17 amino acids. V lost 4 bases and J 2 bases, leaving 20 bases between the germline ends. The source of the sample is a study of blood T cell repertoires in COVID-19. Across the whole study: The analysed material was cDNA or gDNA that came from T cells, B-cell-depleted T cells, or PBMCs.

This clonotype was sampled from a woman in her seventies with acute or convalescent COVID-19. The sequencing input was peripheral blood. The V call is TRBV27, the J call TRBJ1-1; D is uncertain. The CDR3 coding sequence is TGTGCCAGCAGTTCCCACCGATCTAACGTCGTCAACACTGAAGCTTTCTTT. Its protein product is CASSSHRSNVVNTEAFF.